The T cell receptor (beta chain) under discussion was sequenced for a study of OX40 agonist ivuxolimab in advanced cancers. About the research overall: Patients undergoing dose escalation presented with hepatocellular carcinoma, melanoma, renal cell or head and neck cancer. Study-level results: Dosing at 0.1 to 3.0 mg/kg was accompanied by clonal expansion of CD4+ and CD8+ blood T cells by week 6.

Assay: immunoSEQ multiplex PCR; the TCRdb copy retains only in-frame clones and omits some. The sample includes 55,000 to 75,000 clones, roughly 80% seen only once; the top ten take 5%. Trimming stripped 7 bases from V and 1 base from J, with 13 bases between. The CDR3 totals 14 residues. CDR1 and CDR2 (germline): LNHDA, SQIVND (reference sequence). On this clone itself: Its antigen remains unknown.

The TCR originated in an adult with an advanced solid tumor such as melanoma, head and neck, liver or kidney cancer. The chain links TRBV19 to TRBJ1-1; TRBD1 is a possible D gene (5 bases). The specimen comprised CD4+ or CD8+ T cells sorted from blood, sampled in a trial of the OX40 agonist ivuxolimab. In nucleotides, the CDR3 is TGTGCCAGTAATGGGGCAGCCAGGAACACTGAAGCTTTCTTT. Its protein product is CASNGAARNTEAFF.